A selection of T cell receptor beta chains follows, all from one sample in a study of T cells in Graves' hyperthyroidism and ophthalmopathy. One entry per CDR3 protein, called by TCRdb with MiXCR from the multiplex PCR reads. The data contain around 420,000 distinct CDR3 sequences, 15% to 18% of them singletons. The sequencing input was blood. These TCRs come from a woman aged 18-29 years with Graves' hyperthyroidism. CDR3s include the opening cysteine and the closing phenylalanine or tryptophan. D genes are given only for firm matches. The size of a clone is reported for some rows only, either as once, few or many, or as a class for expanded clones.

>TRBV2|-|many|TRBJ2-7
CASSRGTVGYYEQYF
TGTGCCAGCAGTCGCGGGACAGTCGGCTACTACGAGCAGTACTTC
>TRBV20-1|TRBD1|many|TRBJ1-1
CSARQGLEAFF
TGCAGTGCTCGACAGGGACTTGAAGCTTTCTTT
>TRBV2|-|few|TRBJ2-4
CASNSRAGSLFLAKNIQYF
TGTGCCAGCAATTCCAGGGCAGGGAGTTTATTTCTGGCCAAAAACATTCAGTACTTC
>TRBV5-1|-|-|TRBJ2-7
CASSFVDEQYF
TGCGCCAGCAGCTTCGTGGACGAGCAGTACTTC
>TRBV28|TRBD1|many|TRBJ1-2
CASSRGTVYGYTF
TGTGCCAGCAGTCGAGGGACAGTTTATGGCTACACCTTC
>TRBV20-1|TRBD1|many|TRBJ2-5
CSARPWDRGQETQYF
TGCAGTGCTAGACCCTGGGACAGGGGCCAAGAGACCCAGTACTTC
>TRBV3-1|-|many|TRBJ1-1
CASSQEDGYTEAFF
TGTGCCAGCAGCCAAGAGGACGGCTACACTGAAGCTTTCTTT
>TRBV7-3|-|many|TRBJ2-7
CASSLMGSSEQYF
TGTGCCAGCAGCTTAATGGGCAGCTCTGAGCAGTACTTC
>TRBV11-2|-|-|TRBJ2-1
CASSLMVRDEQFF
TGTGCCAGCAGCTTAATGGTGCGGGATGAGCAGTTCTTC
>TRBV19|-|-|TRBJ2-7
CASSVGGPYEQYF
TGTGCCAGTAGTGTTGGAGGGCCCTACGAGCAGTACTTC
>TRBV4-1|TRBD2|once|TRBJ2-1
CASSQEGEGTKYNEQFF
TGCGCCAGCAGCCAAGAGGGTGAGGGGACTAAATACAATGAGCAGTTCTTC
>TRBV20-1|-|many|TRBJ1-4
CSASVGNEKLFF
TGCAGTGCTAGCGTGGGTAATGAAAAACTGTTTTTT
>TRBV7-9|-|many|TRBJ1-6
CASSLVTDNSPLHF
TGTGCCAGCAGCTTAGTCACAGATAATTCACCCCTCCACTTT
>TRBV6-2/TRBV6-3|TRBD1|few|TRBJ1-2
CASREDRAYGYTF
TGTGCCAGCAGGGAGGACAGGGCCTATGGCTACACCTTC
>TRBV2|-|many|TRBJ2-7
CASSNTQVGSYEQYF
TGTGCCAGCAGTAATACTCAAGTGGGGTCCTACGAGCAGTACTTC
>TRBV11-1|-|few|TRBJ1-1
CASSWSNTEASF
TGTGCCAGCAGCTGGTCGAACACTGAAGCTTCCTTT
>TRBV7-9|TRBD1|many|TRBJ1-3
CASSHTTGVSGNTIYF
TGTGCCAGCAGCCATACAACAGGGGTCTCTGGAAACACCATATATTTT
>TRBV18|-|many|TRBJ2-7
CASSAASPAEQYF
TGTGCCAGCTCAGCCGCCTCACCAGCGGAGCAGTACTTC
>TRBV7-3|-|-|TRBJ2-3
CASSRTATTADTQYF
TGTGCCAGCAGCCGGACCGCAACTACAGCAGATACGCAGTATTTT
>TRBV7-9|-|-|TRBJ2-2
CASSAVGKANTGELFF
TGTGCCAGCAGCGCTGTCGGCAAAGCGAACACCGGGGAGCTGTTTTTT
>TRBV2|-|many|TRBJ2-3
CASRSFDLTDTQYF
TGTGCCAGCAGGTCCTTCGACCTCACAGATACGCAGTATTTT
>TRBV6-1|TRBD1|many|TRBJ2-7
CASSAATGAPYEQYF
TGTGCCAGCAGTGCCGCGACAGGGGCCCCTTACGAGCAGTACTTC
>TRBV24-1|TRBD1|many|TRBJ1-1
CATSGGRGATEAFF
TGTGCCACCAGTGGGGGCAGGGGGGCCACTGAAGCTTTCTTT
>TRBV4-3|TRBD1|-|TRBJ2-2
CASSKGQGIPGELFF
TGCGCCAGCAGCAAGGGACAGGGTATACCCGGGGAGCTGTTTTTT
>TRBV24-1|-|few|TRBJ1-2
CATRGFNGSPYGYTF
TGTGCCACCAGAGGGTTTAACGGTTCCCCCTATGGCTACACCTTC
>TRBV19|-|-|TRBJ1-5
CASSIDVAGRSNQPQHF
TGTGCCAGTAGTATAGATGTGGCAGGGCGTAGCAATCAGCCCCAGCATTTT
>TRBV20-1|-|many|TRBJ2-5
CSASSYETQYF
TGCAGTGCTAGTAGCTATGAGACCCAGTACTTC
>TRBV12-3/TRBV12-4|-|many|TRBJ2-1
CASSFRMWVPGHNEQFF
TGTGCCAGCAGCTTCCGAATGTGGGTGCCGGGTCACAATGAGCAGTTCTTC
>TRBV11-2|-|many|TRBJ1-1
CASTTDLLNTEAFF
TGTGCCAGCACCACGGACCTATTGAACACTGAAGCTTTCTTT
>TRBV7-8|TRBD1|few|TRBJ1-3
CASTDRAGNTIYF
TGTGCCAGCACCGACAGGGCTGGAAACACCATATATTTT
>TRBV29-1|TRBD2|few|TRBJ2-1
CSVGLAGYNEQFF
TGCAGCGTTGGACTAGCGGGCTACAATGAGCAGTTCTTC
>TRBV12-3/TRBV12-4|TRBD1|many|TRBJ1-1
CASSFGQGGTEAFF
TGTGCCAGCAGTTTCGGACAGGGCGGCACTGAAGCTTTCTTT
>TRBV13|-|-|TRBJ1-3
CASSSRALLISGNTIYF
TGTGCCAGCAGCTCCCGCGCTTTGTTAATCTCTGGAAACACCATATATTTT
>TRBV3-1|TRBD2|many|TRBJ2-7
CASSQTSLGLAEAYEQYF
TGTGCCAGCAGCCAGACGTCATTAGGACTAGCGGAAGCCTACGAGCAGTACTTC
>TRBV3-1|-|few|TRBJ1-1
CASSQGRGGPRLMNTEAFF
TGTGCCAGCAGCCAAGGCCGCGGGGGGCCAAGGCTCATGAACACTGAAGCTTTCTTT
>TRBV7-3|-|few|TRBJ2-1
CASSLKTGTEEFF
TGTGCCAGCAGCTTAAAAACCGGGACTGAAGAGTTCTTC
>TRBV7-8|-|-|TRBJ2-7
CASSQLGRSYEQYF
TGTGCCAGCAGCCAACTGGGACGGAGCTACGAGCAGTACTTC
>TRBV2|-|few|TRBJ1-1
CASKVGAFF
TGTGCCAGCAAAGTAGGCGCTTTCTTT
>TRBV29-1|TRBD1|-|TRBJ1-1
CSVIGQGSGGMNTEAFF
TGCAGCGTTATAGGACAGGGGTCGGGGGGGATGAACACTGAAGCTTTCTTT
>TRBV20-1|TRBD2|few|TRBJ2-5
CSASFGLAGAKTQYF
TGCAGTGCTAGCTTCGGACTAGCGGGAGCCAAGACCCAGTACTTC
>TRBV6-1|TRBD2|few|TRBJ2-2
CASKHTSGGPFGGELFF
TGTGCCAGCAAACACACTAGCGGAGGACCTTTTGGCGGGGAGCTGTTTTTT
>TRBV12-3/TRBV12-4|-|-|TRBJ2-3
CASTKRALEDTQYF
TGTGCCAGCACTAAGAGGGCTCTCGAGGATACGCAGTATTTT
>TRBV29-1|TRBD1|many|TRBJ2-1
CSARTGGGNEQFF
TGCAGCGCTCGGACAGGGGGAGGTAATGAGCAGTTCTTC
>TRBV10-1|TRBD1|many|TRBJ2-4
CASSESGTGNVYIQYF
TGCGCCAGCAGTGAGTCCGGGACAGGGAATGTTTATATTCAGTACTTC
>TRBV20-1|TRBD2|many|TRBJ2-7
CSALSTSGYEQYF
TGCAGTGCTCTCTCGACTAGCGGCTACGAGCAGTACTTC